The TCR beta chain under discussion was sequenced for a study of T cell responses to AZD1222 COVID-19 vaccine. Overall study: Analysis merged second doses at about 4 or about 12 weeks. Study conclusions and caveats: Donors were largely white British and mainly female; clonal diversity was possibly underestimated. Breadth and depth of Spike-specific TCRs rose after two AZD1222 doses. The span of vaccine-associated CD4 TCRs extended across spike, with dominance at 160-218 and 743-854.

V lost 2 bases to trimming and J lost 4 bases; unmatched junction nucleotides: 17. In germline, CDR1 is SNHLY, CDR2 FYNNEI. The CDR3 sequence is 19 residues long. With respect to this clone: The antigen remains unidentified.

Produced via immunoSEQ multiplex PCR; TCRdb's table is partial and in-frame only. The sample lists roughly 160,000 clones; 88% were seen once. This sample comprised peripheral blood, obtained on day 0 of AZD1222 vaccination. The sequence derives from an adult in good health. V gene TRBV2 combines with J gene TRBJ1-2; 9 positions agree with TRBD1. The CDR3 spells CASSETNRIRDRDSYGYTF. The DNA of the CDR3 is TGTGCCAGCAGTGAAACCAATCGGATCCGGGACAGGGACTCCTATGGCTACACCTTC.